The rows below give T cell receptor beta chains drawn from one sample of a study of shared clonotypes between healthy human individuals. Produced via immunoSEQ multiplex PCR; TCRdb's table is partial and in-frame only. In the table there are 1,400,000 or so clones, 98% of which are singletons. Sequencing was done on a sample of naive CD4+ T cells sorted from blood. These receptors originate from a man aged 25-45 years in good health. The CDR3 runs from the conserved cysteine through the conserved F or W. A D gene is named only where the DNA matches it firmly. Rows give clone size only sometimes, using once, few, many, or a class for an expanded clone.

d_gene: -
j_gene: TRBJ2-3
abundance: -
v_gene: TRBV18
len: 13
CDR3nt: TGTGCCAGCTCACCTGATGTCACAGATACGCAGTATTTT
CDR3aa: CASSPDVTDTQYF

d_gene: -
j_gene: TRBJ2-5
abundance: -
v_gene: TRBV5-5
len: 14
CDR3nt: TGTGCCAGCAGCGACGGGCAGTTTAGGGGGACCCAGTACTTC
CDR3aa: CASSDGQFRGTQYF

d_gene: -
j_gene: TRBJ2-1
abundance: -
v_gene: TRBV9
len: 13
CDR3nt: TGTGCCAGCAGCGTGCGAGGAGCTGGTGAGCAGTTCTTC
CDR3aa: CASSVRGAGEQFF

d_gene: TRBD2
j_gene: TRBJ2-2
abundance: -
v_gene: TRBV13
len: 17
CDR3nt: TGTGCCAGCAGCTCCCCCGAGCGGGAGTGGGACACCGGGGAGCTGTTTTTT
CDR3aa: CASSSPEREWDTGELFF

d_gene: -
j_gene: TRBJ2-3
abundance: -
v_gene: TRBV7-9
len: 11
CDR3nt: TGTGCCAGCGGGACCGGAGATACGCAGTATTTT
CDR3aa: CASGTGDTQYF

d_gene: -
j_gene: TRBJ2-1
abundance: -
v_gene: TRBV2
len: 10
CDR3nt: TGTGCCAGCAAATTCAATGAGCAGTTCTTC
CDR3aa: CASKFNEQFF

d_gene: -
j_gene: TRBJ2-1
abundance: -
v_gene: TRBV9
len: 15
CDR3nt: TGTGCCAGCACCCGATTCGGACTTGAATACAATGAGCAGTTCTTC
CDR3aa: CASTRFGLEYNEQFF

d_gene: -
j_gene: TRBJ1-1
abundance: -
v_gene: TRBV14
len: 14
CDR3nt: TGTGCCAGCAGCCAAGACCCGGGACGGCTAGTAGCTTTCTTT
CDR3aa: CASSQDPGRLVAFF

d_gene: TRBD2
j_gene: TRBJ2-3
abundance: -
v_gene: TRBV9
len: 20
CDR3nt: TGTGCCAGCAGCGTTCTCCCGGGACTAGCAGAGTCCCGTAGCACAGATACGCAGTATTTT
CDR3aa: CASSVLPGLAESRSTDTQYF

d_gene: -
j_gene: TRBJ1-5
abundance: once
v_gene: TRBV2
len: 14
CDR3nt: TGTGCCAGCAATGGGCAGGGGATAAATCAGCCCCAGCATTTT
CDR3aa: CASNGQGINQPQHF

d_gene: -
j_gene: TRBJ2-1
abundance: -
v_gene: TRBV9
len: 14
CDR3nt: TGTGCCAGCAGCGCCCGGACAGCCAACAATGAGCAGTTCTTC
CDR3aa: CASSARTANNEQFF

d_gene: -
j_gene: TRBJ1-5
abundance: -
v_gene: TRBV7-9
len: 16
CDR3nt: TGTGCCAGCAGCTTAGAGGGGGGATTGCGCAATCAGCCCCAGCATTTT
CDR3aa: CASSLEGGLRNQPQHF

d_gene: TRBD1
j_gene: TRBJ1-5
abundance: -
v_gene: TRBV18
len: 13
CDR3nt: TGTGCCAGCTCCGGGACAGACAATCAGCCCCAGCATTTT
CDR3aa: CASSGTDNQPQHF

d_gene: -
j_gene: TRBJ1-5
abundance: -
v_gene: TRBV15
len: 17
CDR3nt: TGTGCCACCAGCAGAGATCCGTCCTCACAGAGCAATCAGCCCCAGCATTTT
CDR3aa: CATSRDPSSQSNQPQHF

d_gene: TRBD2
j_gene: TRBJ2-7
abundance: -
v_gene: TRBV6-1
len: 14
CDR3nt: TGTGCCAGCAGCCTAGCGGGAGCAACCTACGAGCAGTACTTC
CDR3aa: CASSLAGATYEQYF

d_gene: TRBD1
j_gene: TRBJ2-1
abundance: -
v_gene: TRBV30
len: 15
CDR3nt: TGTGCCTGGAGTTGGGGGACAGAGCTCTACAATGAGCAGTTCTTC
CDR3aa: CAWSWGTELYNEQFF

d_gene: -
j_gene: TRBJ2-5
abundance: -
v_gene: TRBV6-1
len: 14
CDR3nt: TGTGCCAAAGGGGAGGACAGGACCAAGGAGACCCAGTACTTC
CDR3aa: CAKGEDRTKETQYF

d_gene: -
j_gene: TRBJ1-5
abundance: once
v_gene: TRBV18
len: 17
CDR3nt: TGTGCCAGCTCACCAACCAGGGGATCTCATAGCAATCAGCCCCAGCATTTT
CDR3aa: CASSPTRGSHSNQPQHF

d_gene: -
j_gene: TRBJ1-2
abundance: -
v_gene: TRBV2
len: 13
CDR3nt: TGTGCCACCACGGGACTGAAGGACTATGGCTACACCTTC
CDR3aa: CATTGLKDYGYTF

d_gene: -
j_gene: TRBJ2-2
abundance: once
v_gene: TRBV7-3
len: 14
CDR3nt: TGTGCCAGCAGCTTAGTAGGGGACACCGGGGAGCTGTTTTTT
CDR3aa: CASSLVGDTGELFF

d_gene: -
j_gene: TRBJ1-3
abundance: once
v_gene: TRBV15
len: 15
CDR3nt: TGTGCCACCAGATTTGGACCGAACTCTGGAAACACCATATATTTT
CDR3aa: CATRFGPNSGNTIYF

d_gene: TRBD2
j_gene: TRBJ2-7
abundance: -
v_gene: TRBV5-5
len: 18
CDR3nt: TGTGCCAGCAGCCGTTCGCCTAGTACTAGCGGGAGTAGGTACGAGCAGTACTTC
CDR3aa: CASSRSPSTSGSRYEQYF

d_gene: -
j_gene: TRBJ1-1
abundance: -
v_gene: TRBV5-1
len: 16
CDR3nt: TGCGCCAGCAGCTTGGAGGCACCGGGTTCGGACACTGAAGCTTTCTTT
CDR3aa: CASSLEAPGSDTEAFF

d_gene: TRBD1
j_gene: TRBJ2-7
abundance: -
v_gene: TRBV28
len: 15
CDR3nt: TGTGCCAGCAGTACCCCCGGACAGGGGACCTACGAGCAGTACTTC
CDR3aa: CASSTPGQGTYEQYF

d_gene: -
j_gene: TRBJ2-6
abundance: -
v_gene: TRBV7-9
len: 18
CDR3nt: TGTGCCAGCAGCTTAGAGTCGGACACATCCTCCGGGGCCAACGTCCTGACTTTC
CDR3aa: CASSLESDTSSGANVLTF

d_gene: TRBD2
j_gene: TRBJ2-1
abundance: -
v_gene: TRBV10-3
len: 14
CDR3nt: TGTGCCATCAGTGAAGCAGCGGGAGGGCCAGAGCAGTTCTTC
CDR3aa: CAISEAAGGPEQFF

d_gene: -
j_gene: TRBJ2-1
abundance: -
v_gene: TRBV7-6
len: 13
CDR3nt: TGTGCCAGCAGCTTCGGGGGCCTAGGTGAGCAGTTCTTC
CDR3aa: CASSFGGLGEQFF

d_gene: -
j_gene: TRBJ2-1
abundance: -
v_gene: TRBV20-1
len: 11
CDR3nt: TGCAGTGCTAGCGGGGACAATGAGCAGTTCTTC
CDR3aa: CSASGDNEQFF

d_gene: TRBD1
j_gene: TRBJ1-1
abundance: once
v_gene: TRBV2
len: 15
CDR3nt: TGTGCCAGCAGGGACAGGGCCCTTGGTAACACTGAAGCTTTCTTT
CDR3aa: CASRDRALGNTEAFF

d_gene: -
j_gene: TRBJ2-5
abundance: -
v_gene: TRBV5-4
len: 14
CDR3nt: TGTGCCAGCAGCTCCCCCAAAGGTGAAGAGACCCAGTACTTC
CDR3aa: CASSSPKGEETQYF

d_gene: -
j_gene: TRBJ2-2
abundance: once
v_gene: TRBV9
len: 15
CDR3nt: TGTGCCAGCAGCGTAGCGGATGGTTTGTCCGGGGAGCTGTTTTTT
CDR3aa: CASSVADGLSGELFF

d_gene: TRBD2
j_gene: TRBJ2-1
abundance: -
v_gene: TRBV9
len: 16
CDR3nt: TGTGCCAGCAGCGTAGGTCCAGCGGGGGGAGACAATGAGCAGTTCTTC
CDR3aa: CASSVGPAGGDNEQFF

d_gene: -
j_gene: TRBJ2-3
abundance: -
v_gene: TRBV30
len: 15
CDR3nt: TGTGCCTGGAGTGTACAGGTCAGGGCCGGAGATACGCAGTATTTT
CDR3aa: CAWSVQVRAGDTQYF

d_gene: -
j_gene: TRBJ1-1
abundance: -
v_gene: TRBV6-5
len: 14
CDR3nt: TGTGCCAGCAGTTACGGCGATTCGAACACTGAAGCTTTCTTT
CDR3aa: CASSYGDSNTEAFF

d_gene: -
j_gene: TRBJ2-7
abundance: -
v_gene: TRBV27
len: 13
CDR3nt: TGTGCCAGCAGTCTAGGGACGGGATACGAGCAGTACTTC
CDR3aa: CASSLGTGYEQYF

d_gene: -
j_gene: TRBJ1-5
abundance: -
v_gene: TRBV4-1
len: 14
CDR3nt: TGCGCCAGCAGCCAAGGCGTGGGTCGCCAGCCCCAGCATTTT
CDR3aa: CASSQGVGRQPQHF

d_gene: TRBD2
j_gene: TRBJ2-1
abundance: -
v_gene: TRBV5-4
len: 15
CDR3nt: TGTGCCAGCAGTCATACTAGCGGGAGGAGGAATGAGCAGTTCTTC
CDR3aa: CASSHTSGRRNEQFF

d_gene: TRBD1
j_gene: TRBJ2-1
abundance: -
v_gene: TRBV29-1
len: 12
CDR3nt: TGCAGCGTCCGGGACAGATACAATGAGCAGTTCTTC
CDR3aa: CSVRDRYNEQFF

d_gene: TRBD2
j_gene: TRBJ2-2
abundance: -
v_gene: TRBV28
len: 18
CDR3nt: TGTGCCAGCAGTGTGGAAATCTACAGCGGGAAGAACACCGGGGAGCTGTTTTTT
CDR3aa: CASSVEIYSGKNTGELFF

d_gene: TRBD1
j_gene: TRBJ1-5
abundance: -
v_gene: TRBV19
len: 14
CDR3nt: TGTGCCAGTAGCCCGACAGGGCGGAACCAGCCCCAGCATTTT
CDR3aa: CASSPTGRNQPQHF

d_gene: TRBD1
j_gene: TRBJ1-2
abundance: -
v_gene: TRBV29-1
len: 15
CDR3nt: TGCAGCGCCCTGGGGGGGACAGGGGAAGAAGATGGCTACACCTTC
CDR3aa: CSALGGTGEEDGYTF

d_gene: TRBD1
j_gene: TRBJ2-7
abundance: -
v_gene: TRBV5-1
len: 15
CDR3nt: TGCGCCAGCAGCTCTTCCGGGACAGAACTCTACGAGCAGTACTTC
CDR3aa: CASSSSGTELYEQYF

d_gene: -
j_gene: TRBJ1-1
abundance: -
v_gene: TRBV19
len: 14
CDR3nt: TGTGCCAGTACCCCCAGAGGGTCTAACACTGAAGCTTTCTTT
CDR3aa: CASTPRGSNTEAFF

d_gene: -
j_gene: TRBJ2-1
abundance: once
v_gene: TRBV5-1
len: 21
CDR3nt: TGCGCCAGCAGCCCCCGCATTACGGTCCCCCAGATCAAGAGTTCCTACAATGAGCAGTTCTTC
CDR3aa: CASSPRITVPQIKSSYNEQFF

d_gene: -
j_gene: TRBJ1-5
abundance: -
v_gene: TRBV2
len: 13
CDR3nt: TGTGCCAGCACCAGACACCCGAATCAGCCCCAGCATTTT
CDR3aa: CASTRHPNQPQHF

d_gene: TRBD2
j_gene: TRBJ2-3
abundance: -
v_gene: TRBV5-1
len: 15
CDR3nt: TGCGCCAGCATCAAACTAGCGGGGGGCACAGATACGCAGTATTTT
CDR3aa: CASIKLAGGTDTQYF

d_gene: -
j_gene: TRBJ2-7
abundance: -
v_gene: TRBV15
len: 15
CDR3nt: TGTGCCACCAGCAGAGAGGCGGGACACGGCTACGAGCAGTACTTC
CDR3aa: CATSREAGHGYEQYF

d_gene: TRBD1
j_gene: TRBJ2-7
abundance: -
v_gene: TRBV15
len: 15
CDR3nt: TGTGCCACCAGCAAAACTAGGACAGGCCCCGGCGAGCAGTACTTC
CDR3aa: CATSKTRTGPGEQYF

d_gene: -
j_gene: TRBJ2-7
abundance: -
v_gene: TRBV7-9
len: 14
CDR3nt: TGTGCCAGCAGCTTATTGGCAGAATCCTACGAGCAGTACTTC
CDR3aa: CASSLLAESYEQYF

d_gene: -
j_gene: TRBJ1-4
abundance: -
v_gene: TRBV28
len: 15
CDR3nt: TGTGCCAGCAGTTTAGGTGGGGCAACTAATGAAAAACTGTTTTTT
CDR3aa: CASSLGGATNEKLFF

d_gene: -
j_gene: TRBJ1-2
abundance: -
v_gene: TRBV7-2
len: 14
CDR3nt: TGTGCCAGCAGCTTAAGTTCCAGGGAGGATGGCTACACCTTC
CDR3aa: CASSLSSREDGYTF

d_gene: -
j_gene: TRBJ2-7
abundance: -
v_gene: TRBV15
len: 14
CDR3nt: TGTGCCACCAGCCGCGACAAGGTCTCCTACGAGCAGTACTTC
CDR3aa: CATSRDKVSYEQYF

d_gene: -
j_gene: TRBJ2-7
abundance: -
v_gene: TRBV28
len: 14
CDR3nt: TGTGCCAGCAGTTTCCGGACCGGGGCCAACGAGCAGTACTTC
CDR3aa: CASSFRTGANEQYF

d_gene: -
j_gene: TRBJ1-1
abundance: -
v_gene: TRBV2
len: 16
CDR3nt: TGTGCCAGCAGTGATTCCCAGGGCGAACTTAACACTGAAGCTTTCTTT
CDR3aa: CASSDSQGELNTEAFF

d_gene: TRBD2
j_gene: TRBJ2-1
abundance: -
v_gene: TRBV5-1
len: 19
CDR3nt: TGCGCCAGCAGCTTTTGGCTAGCGGGAGCTGGAAGCTCCTACAATGAGCAGTTCTTC
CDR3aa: CASSFWLAGAGSSYNEQFF

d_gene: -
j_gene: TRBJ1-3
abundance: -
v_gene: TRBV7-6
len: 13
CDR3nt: TGTGCCAGCAGCCCACAATCGAGAGACACCATATATTTT
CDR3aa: CASSPQSRDTIYF

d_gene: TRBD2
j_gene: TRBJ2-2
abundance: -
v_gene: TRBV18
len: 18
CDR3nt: TGTGCCAGCTCTCAACCGGGACTAGCGGGAGGAACGGCCGGGGAGCTGTTTTTT
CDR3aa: CASSQPGLAGGTAGELFF